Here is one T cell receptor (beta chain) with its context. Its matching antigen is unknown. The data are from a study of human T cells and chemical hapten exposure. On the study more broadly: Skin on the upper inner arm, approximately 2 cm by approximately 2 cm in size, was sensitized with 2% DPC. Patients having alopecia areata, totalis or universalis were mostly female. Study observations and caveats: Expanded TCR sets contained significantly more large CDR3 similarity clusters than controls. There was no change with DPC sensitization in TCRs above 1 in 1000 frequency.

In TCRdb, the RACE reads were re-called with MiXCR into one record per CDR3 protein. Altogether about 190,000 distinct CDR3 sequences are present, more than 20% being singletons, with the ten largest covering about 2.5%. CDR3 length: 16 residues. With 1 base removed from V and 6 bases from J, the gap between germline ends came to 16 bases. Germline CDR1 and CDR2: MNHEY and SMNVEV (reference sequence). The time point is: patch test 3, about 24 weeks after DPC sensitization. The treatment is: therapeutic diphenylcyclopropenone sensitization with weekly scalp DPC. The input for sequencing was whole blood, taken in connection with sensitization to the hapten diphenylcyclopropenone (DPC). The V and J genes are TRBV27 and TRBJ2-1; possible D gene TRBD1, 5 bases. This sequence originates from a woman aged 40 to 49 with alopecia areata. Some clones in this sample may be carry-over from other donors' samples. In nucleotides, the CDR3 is TGTGCCAGCAGTTTATATTGGCAGGGTCTTTTCAATGAGCAGTTCTTC. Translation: CASSLYWQGLFNEQFF.